Each of the 24 T cell receptor beta chains below was sequenced from the same sample in a study of T cell responses to AZD1222 COVID-19 vaccine. TCRdb's table, derived via immunoSEQ multiplex PCR, lists solely in-frame clones and lacks some. The sample has a few hundred thousand clones, approximately 93% seen once. This specimen was peripheral blood, taken on day 0 of AZD1222 vaccination. Receptors originate from an adult in good health.

The chain uses TRBV2 and TRBJ1-5; D ambiguous. The V end lost 6 bases, the J end lost 7 bases, and 10 bases lay between the germline ends. CDR3 length: 12 amino acids. Germline V gene sequence: CDR1 SNHLY, CDR2 FYNNEI. CDR3 sequence reads: CASRSGRQPQHF. The CDR3 DNA follows: TGTGCCAGCAGGTCCGGCCGGCAGCCCCAGCATTTT.

The rearrangement joins TRBV30 to TRBJ1-3; D call uncertain. CDR3 length: 14 amino acids. Germline CDR1 and CDR2: GTSNPN and SVGIG (reference sequence). V was trimmed by 1 base and J by 0 bases, leaving 7 bases between them. CDR3 sequence reads: CAWSGFYSGNTIYF. Written as DNA, the CDR3 is TGTGCCTGGAGTGGGTTTTACTCTGGAAACACCATATATTTT.

The chain carries TRBV28 and TRBJ2-3; maybe TRBD2 (6 bases). The CDR3 is 14 residues long. Between the trimmed V and J ends, which lost 2 bases and 2 bases, there was a span of 8 bases. The V gene's germline CDR1 is MDHEN and CDR2 SYDVKM. As DNA, the CDR3 is TGTGCCAGCAGTTTAGGGAGGCCCACAGATACGCAGTATTTT. Translating gives CASSLGRPTDTQYF.

V and J are TRBV5-5 and TRBJ1-6; 7 bases agree with TRBD1. V trimming: 4 bases; J trimming: 8 bases; junction bases outside the gene matches: 6. Germline CDR1 and CDR2: SGHKS and YYEKEE (reference sequence). CDR3 size: 14 residues. The CDR3 sequence is CASSRGQLDSPLHF. In nucleotides, the CDR3 is TGTGCCAGCAGCCGGGGACAGCTCGATTCACCCCTCCACTTT.

This chain joins TRBV7-3 and TRBJ2-5; TRBD2 agrees at 10 bases. This CDR3 comprises 14 residues. The V gene end was trimmed by 5 bases and the J gene end by 5 bases; junction bases not matched to a gene: 5. The V gene's germline CDR1 is SGHTA and CDR2 FQGTGA. The DNA for the CDR3 is TGTGCCAGCAGCATCGGGACTAGCGAGGAGACCCAGTACTTC. It encodes CASSIGTSEETQYF.

The chain is built from TRBV28 and TRBJ1-5; D is undetermined. Germline loops: CDR1 MDHEN, CDR2 SYDVKM. The V and J ends lost 3 bases and 0 bases respectively, with 9 bases between them. The CDR3 length is 15 residues. The CDR3 DNA reads as TGTGCCAGCAGTTTCGGTCAGGCTAGCAATCAGCCCCAGCATTTT. Its translation is CASSFGQASNQPQHF.

This rearrangement joins TRBV4-1 to TRBJ2-7; 15 nucleotides match TRBD2. The CDR3 runs 16 residues. The V and J ends lost 2 bases and 7 bases, in that order; junction bases with no gene match: 6. Germline-derived CDR1 and CDR2 are MGHRA and YSYEKL. CDR3 protein: CASSQPGLAGGVEQYF. The CDR3 bases are TGCGCCAGCAGCCAACCGGGACTAGCGGGAGGTGTAGAGCAGTACTTC.

Written as DNA, the CDR3 is TGCGCCAGCAGCCCTCAAAAGAGGGACACTGAAGCTTTCTTT. This sequence encodes CASSPQKRDTEAFF. The rearrangement joins TRBV5-1 to TRBJ1-1; the D is unclear. Per germline, CDR1 SGHRS and CDR2 YFSETQ. The CDR3 covers 14 residues. V was trimmed by 4 bases and J by 3 bases, leaving 13 bases between them.

The chain carries TRBV5-4 and TRBJ2-3, with D perhaps TRBD1 or TRBD2 (6 bases each). V was shortened by 6 bases and J by 4 bases, with 15 bases between the two germline ends. The CDR3 runs to 14 residues. In germline, CDR1 is SGHNT, CDR2 YYREEE (reference sequence). The CDR3, as DNA: TGTGCCAGCACTTCGGGGGCGTCGGCAGATACGCAGTATTTT. Its protein product is CASTSGASADTQYF.

The CDR3 DNA reads as TGTGCCAGCAGCCGTTTTAGGGAGACCCAGTACTTC. It encodes CASSRFRETQYF. The chain employs TRBV3-1 (or the pseudogene TRBV3-2) and TRBJ2-5; D call uncertain. Trimming cost V 4 bases and J 5 bases, with 8 bases left between them. Looked up from germline, CDR1 is LGHDT and CDR2 is YNNKEL (reference sequence). This CDR3 region has 12 residues.

The chain couples TRBV28 to TRBJ1-2; D might be TRBD1 (5 bases). V shed 7 bases and J shed 5 bases, with 20 bases lying between them. In germline, CDR1 is MDHEN, CDR2 SYDVKM. The CDR3 has 15 residues. CDR3: CASTLGGVNDYGYTF. The CDR3, as DNA: TGTGCCAGCACCTTGGGGGGAGTCAATGATTATGGCTACACCTTC.

The V and J genes are TRBV5-1 and TRBJ2-3; 8 bases agree with TRBD1. The CDR3 runs 13 residues. Germline assignment: CDR1 SGHRS and CDR2 YFSETQ. V was pared by 2 bases and J by 4 bases, with 0 bases of the junction left unmatched. Here the CDR3 DNA reads TGCGCCAGCAGCTTACAGGGGGCAGATACGCAGTATTTT. It encodes CASSLQGADTQYF. The variable domain in full, completed from reference TRBV5-1 and TRBJ2-3, reads KAGVTQTPRYLIKTRGQQVTLSCSPISGHRSVSWYQQTPGQGLQFLFEYFSETQRNKGNFPGRFSGRQFSNSRSEMNVSTLELGDSALYLCASSLQGADTQYFGPGTRLTVL.

The chain is built from TRBV5-1 and TRBJ1-2, with 9 bases identical to TRBD1. After removal of 4 bases from V and 2 bases from J, the junction contained 3 bases not matched to a gene. The CDR3 extends over 14 amino acids. Germline V gives CDR1 SGHRS, CDR2 YFSETQ. Here the CDR3 reads CASSPGQGNYGYTF. The CDR3 DNA follows: TGCGCCAGCAGCCCGGGACAGGGAAACTATGGCTACACCTTC.

This clone was observed a single time. The gene calls are TRBV12-3 or TRBV12-4 and TRBJ1-1, with D perhaps matching TRBD1 (5 bases). V lost 2 bases and J lost 4, with 8 bases in between. The CDR3 covers 13 residues. CDR3 loop: CASSLQGGTEAFF. The CDR3 DNA is TGTGCCAGCAGTTTACAGGGAGGCACTGAAGCTTTCTTT.

The chain uses TRBV10-2 and TRBJ2-7, with D possibly matching TRBD1 (5 bases). The CDR3 consists of 13 residues. V was cut by 10 bases and J by 0 bases, with 13 bases left in between. From germline, CDR1 is WSHSY and CDR2 SAAADI. The CDR3 nucleotides are TGCGCCACCCGGCAGGGAATCTCCTACGAGCAGTACTTC. This sequence encodes CATRQGISYEQYF.

The sample holds one count of this clone. The V call is TRBV30, the J call TRBJ2-2, with D hard to call. The CDR3 length is 12 residues. V dropped 0 bases and J dropped 3 bases, with 2 bases sitting between them. CDR1 and CDR2 from the germline V gene are GTSNPN and SVGIG (reference sequence). The CDR3 spells CAWSVHTGELFF. CDR3 nucleotides: TGTGCCTGGAGTGTACACACCGGGGAGCTGTTTTTT.

This clone was seen just once. This chain connects TRBV18 to TRBJ1-1; D gene unclear. CDR3 length: 13 amino acids. Germline lookup yields CDR1 KGHSH and CDR2 LQKENI. Trimming pared 6 bases from V and 2 bases from J, leaving 10 bases between. CDR3 sequence (DNA): TGTGCCAGCTCCCTTGCGACAAACACTGAAGCTTTCTTT. It specifies CASSLATNTEAFF.

The chain employs TRBV6-1 and TRBJ1-2; no definite D call. This CDR3 has 14 amino acids. CDR1 and CDR2 (germline): MNHNS, SASEGT. Trimming shortened V by 0 bases and J by 4 bases, and 9 bases separated the two germline ends. Here the CDR3 DNA reads TGTGCCAGCAGTGAAGCGAGCCCCTCCTATGGCTACACCTTC. It is translated as CASSEASPSYGYTF.

The chain joins TRBV29-1 to TRBJ2-7; D possibly corresponds to TRBD2 (7 bases). The V and J ends lost 4 bases and 5 bases respectively, with 15 bases between them. The CDR3 totals 13 residues. In germline, CDR1 is SQVTM, CDR2 ANQGSEA. The CDR3 DNA sequence: TGCAGCGTTGCGGCGGGGGCGCCGGACGAGCAGTACTTC. Translation gives CSVAAGAPDEQYF.

The chain is built from TRBV7-2 and TRBJ2-7, with D tentatively TRBD2 (7 bases). This CDR3 spans 13 amino acids. From germline, CDR1 is SGHTA and CDR2 FQGNSA. With 6 bases removed from V and 7 bases from J, the gap between germline ends came to 16 bases. The CDR3 sequence: CASRDGGRREQYF. In DNA form, the CDR3 reads TGTGCCAGCAGAGACGGGGGGCGGAGAGAGCAGTACTTC.

The genes are TRBV7-3 and TRBJ2-2; 9 bases match TRBD1. The CDR3 sequence is 15 residues long. Trimming removed 5 bases from V and 3 bases from J; junction bases left unmatched: 4. Germline CDR1 is SGHTA and CDR2 is FQGTGA. DNA for the CDR3: TGTGCCAGCAGCCCCGGGACAGGGTACACCGGGGAGCTGTTTTTT. Its protein is CASSPGTGYTGELFF. Complete variable domain (other parts from reference TRBV7-3 and TRBJ2-2): GAGVSQTPSNKVTEKGKYVELRCDPISGHTALYWYRQSLGQGPEFLIYFQGTGAADDSGLPNDRFFAVRPEGSVSTLKIQRTERGDSAVYLCASSPGTGYTGELFFGEGSRLTVL.

The chain links TRBV15 to TRBJ2-1; no firm D call. Trimming took off 5 bases at V and 3 bases at J, with 17 bases between the two ends. This CDR3 comprises 16 residues. Germline CDR1 reads LNHNV; CDR2 reads YYDKDF (reference sequence). The CDR3 DNA reads TGTGCCACCAGCCCCTCTCAAGGTCGGGTCTACAATGAGCAGTTCTTC. Translating it yields CATSPSQGRVYNEQFF.

The CDR3 is CASSSLRGTNEKLFF. CDR3 in DNA: TGTGCCAGCAGCTCCCTTAGGGGGACTAATGAAAAACTGTTTTTT. The chain links TRBV5-6 to TRBJ1-4; a possible D gene is TRBD1 (6 bases). This CDR3 region has 15 residues. V was clipped by 3 bases and J by 2 bases, with 11 bases between them. Germline CDR1 reads SGHDT; CDR2 reads YYEEEE.

The chain uses TRBV30 and TRBJ2-7; tentative D call: TRBD2 (5 bases). Per germline, CDR1 GTSNPN and CDR2 SVGIG (reference sequence). The CDR3 length is 15 residues. Trimming took 4 bases from V and 2 from J, leaving 18 bases between them. The CDR3 protein is CAWTPLERPPYEQYF. The CDR3 DNA is TGTGCCTGGACCCCACTCGAGCGGCCCCCCTACGAGCAGTACTTC.